The clone carrying this TCR beta chain was observed at least ten times. These data belong to a study of molecular identifiers for immune sequencing clone quantification. The V gene lost 5 bases and the J gene lost 2 bases, with 16 bases spanning the gap. This CDR3 has 15 residues. CDR1 and CDR2 from the germline V gene are SEHNR and FQNEAQ (reference sequence). Naive CD8 T cell sorting was performed on the CD8+CD4-CCR7+CD45RA+ phenotype. Listed TCR primers and previously described methods were used for bulk TCR libraries. TCRdb re-derived calls from the PCR reads in MiXCR, one entry per CDR3 protein. The data hold 300,000 to 350,000 distinct CDR3 sequences, with about 21% observed a single time.

The sequence was collected from a human donor in good health. Some libraries in this study had Jurkat cell RNA spiked in. The source material was naive CD8+ T cells from blood, with Jurkat cell RNA spiked in. The subset was: FACS-sorted CD8+CD4-CCR7+CD45RA+ naive T cells. The chain combines TRBV7-9 with TRBJ2-7; D might be TRBD2 (6 bases). This CDR3 reads CASSVLAETTYEQYF. The CDR3 nucleotides read TGTGCCAGCAGCGTCTTAGCGGAAACAACCTACGAGCAGTACTTC.